The following is a T cell receptor (beta chain) sequence with its context. What it recognizes is unknown. This sample is part of a study of CD8 T cells in ankylosing spondylitis. Study findings and constraints: Relatively rare in peripheral blood, disease-linked clones were also CD8+. Some motif variants were previously reported in reactive arthritis synovial fluid and blood. Several highly homologous variants made up a TCR beta motif, and this motif appeared characteristic of ankylosing spondylitis blood. Enrichment of disease-linked clones was reportedly significant in matched ankylosing spondylitis synovial fluid.

The germline V gene has CDR1 MNHEY and CDR2 SVGEGT. The length of the CDR3 is 13 residues. V was clipped by 5 bases and J by 5 bases, with 9 bases between them. Quantitative barcoded 5'-RACE was used to prepare TCR beta libraries. TCRdb ran MiXCR on the 5' RACE reads and lists one entry per CDR3 protein. The sample lists over 700,000 distinct CDR3 sequences, around 17% occurring once. This TCR was sampled from a male donor with ankylosing spondylitis. Sequenced sample: blood, either unsorted or a sorted T cell fraction (not recorded which). The rearrangement links TRBV6-2 or TRBV6-3 to TRBJ2-2; D ambiguous. CDR3 nucleotide sequence: TGTGCCAGCAGTGCCCCCTCAACCGGGGAGCTGTTTTTT. Amino acids: CASSAPSTGELFF.